These 12 T cell receptor beta chains were sequenced from one sample in a study of control samples from healthy donors and cancer patients. Sequenced by immunoSEQ multiplex PCR; TCRdb stores in-frame clones only, minus some. Here the sample spans about 130,000 clones, about 94% being singletons. Sequencing was done on a sample of blood. These receptors originate from a man aged 25 to 45 in good health.

V is TRBV5-4 and J is TRBJ1-1; tentative D call: TRBD1 (5 bases). CDR3 length: 14 amino acids. Trimming cost V 4 bases and J 2 bases, with 12 bases left between them. Germline V gives CDR1 SGHNT, CDR2 YYREEE (reference sequence). CDR3 bases: TGTGCCAGCAGCCCACTGACAGCCAACACTGAAGCTTTCTTT. Its protein is CASSPLTANTEAFF.

The chain carries TRBV9 and TRBJ1-6; 8 nucleotides match TRBD1. This CDR3 has 14 amino acids. The V gene's germline CDR1 is SGDLS and CDR2 YYNGEE. J lost 7 bases, V lost 4 bases, and 4 bases had no gene match. The CDR3 region is CASSPTGGNSPLHF. The CDR3 DNA follows: TGTGCCAGCAGCCCCACAGGGGGGAATTCACCCCTCCACTTT.

This sequence joins TRBV5-1 and TRBJ2-7; D is ambiguous. Trimming took 4 bases from V and 4 from J, leaving 15 bases between them. The CDR3 consists of 14 residues. The V gene's germline CDR1 is SGHRS and CDR2 YFSETQ. The CDR3 DNA sequence: TGCGCCAGCAGCCTTACCGGGTCGATATACGAGCAGTACTTC. It codes for CASSLTGSIYEQYF.

The gene calls are TRBV20-1 and TRBJ1-1; no reliable D call. The CDR3 has 13 residues. From germline, CDR1 is DFQATT and CDR2 SNEGSKA (reference sequence). Trimming left V 3 bases short and J 0 bases short, with 8 bases between. The CDR3 DNA reads as TGCAGTGCTAGTGGCCAGGTGAACACTGAAGCTTTCTTT. It translates to CSASGQVNTEAFF.

The chain has TRBV7-9 and TRBJ2-7, with 7 bases that match TRBD1. The CDR3 extends over 15 amino acids. Germline V gene lookup returns CDR1 SEHNR and CDR2 FQNEAQ (reference sequence). V lost 4 bases and J lost 5; bases outside the gene matches: 11. The CDR3 DNA sequence: TGTGCCAGCAGCTCCCGGGACAGACCCATGCACGAGCAGTACTTC. Translated, it gives CASSSRDRPMHEQYF.

The chain couples TRBV11-2 to TRBJ2-1; the D gene is possibly TRBD1 (6 bases). The CDR3 has 13 residues. Germline lookup yields CDR1 SGHAT and CDR2 FQNNGV. V was clipped by 4 bases and J by 5 bases, with 9 bases between them. As DNA, the CDR3 is TGTGCCAGCAGCTGGGACATGAACAATGAGCAGTTCTTC. Translated: CASSWDMNNEQFF.

The V call is TRBV11-2, the J call TRBJ1-2, with D maybe TRBD1 (5 bases). CDR1 and CDR2 (germline): SGHAT, FQNNGV. The CDR3 is 17 amino acids. V lost 1 base and J lost 5, with 20 bases in between. The CDR3 nucleotides are TGTGCCAGCAGCTTAGCTCCCGGGGGGAGACAGAAATATGGCTACACCTTC. It specifies CASSLAPGGRQKYGYTF.

The chain combines TRBV19 with TRBJ1-5; D is uncertain. Trimming cost V 3 bases and J 5 bases, with 11 bases left between them. Germline lookup yields CDR1 LNHDA and CDR2 SQIVND (reference sequence). This CDR3 has 14 amino acids. The CDR3 here is CASSIVSGYQPQHF. DNA for the CDR3: TGTGCCAGTAGTATCGTATCGGGTTATCAGCCCCAGCATTTT. Full variable domain (remainder filled in from reference TRBV19 and TRBJ1-5): DGGITQSPKYLFRKEGQNVTLSCEQNLNHDAMYWYRQDPGQGLRLIYYSQIVNDFQKGDIAEGYSVSREKKESFPLTVTSAQKNPTAFYLCASSIVSGYQPQHFGDGTRLSIL.

V is TRBV7-3 and J is TRBJ2-3; the D call may be TRBD1 or TRBD2 (5 bases each). Trimming shortened V by 2 bases and J by 4 bases, and 7 bases separated the two germline ends. There are 13 residues in the CDR3. From germline, CDR1 is SGHTA and CDR2 FQGTGA. CDR3 nucleotides: TGTGCCAGCAGCTTACAGGGAGCAGATACGCAGTATTTT. The encoded protein is CASSLQGADTQYF. Filled out from reference TRBV7-3 and TRBJ2-3, the complete variable domain reads GAGVSQTPSNKVTEKGKYVELRCDPISGHTALYWYRQSLGQGPEFLIYFQGTGAADDSGLPNDRFFAVRPEGSVSTLKIQRTERGDSAVYLCASSLQGADTQYFGPGTRLTVL.

The chain is built from TRBV10-3 and TRBJ1-1; TRBD1 might be the D (5 bases). Trimming took off 4 bases at V and 0 bases at J, with 6 bases between the two ends. Germline CDR1 is ENHRY and CDR2 is SYGVKD. The CDR3 is made up of 13 amino acids. The CDR3 reads CAISGGMNTEAFF. In DNA form, the CDR3 reads TGTGCCATCAGTGGGGGCATGAACACTGAAGCTTTCTTT.

J is TRBJ1-1 and V is TRBV5-1; D is possibly TRBD1 (6 bases). CDR1 SGHRS and CDR2 YFSETQ come from the germline V gene. This CDR3 contains 12 residues. V was trimmed by 0 bases and J by 10 bases, leaving 10 bases between them. The CDR3 loop is CASSLEGVGAFF. The DNA for the CDR3 is TGCGCCAGCAGCTTGGAGGGGGTGGGAGCTTTCTTT.

This chain joins TRBV19 and TRBJ1-1; D not certain. Per the germline V gene, CDR1 is LNHDA and CDR2 is SQIVND (reference sequence). The CDR3 totals 14 residues. V was trimmed by 3 bases and J by 0 bases, leaving 8 bases between them. The CDR3 DNA follows: TGTGCCAGTAGTATGATGGGCCTGAACACTGAAGCTTTCTTT. This encodes CASSMMGLNTEAFF.